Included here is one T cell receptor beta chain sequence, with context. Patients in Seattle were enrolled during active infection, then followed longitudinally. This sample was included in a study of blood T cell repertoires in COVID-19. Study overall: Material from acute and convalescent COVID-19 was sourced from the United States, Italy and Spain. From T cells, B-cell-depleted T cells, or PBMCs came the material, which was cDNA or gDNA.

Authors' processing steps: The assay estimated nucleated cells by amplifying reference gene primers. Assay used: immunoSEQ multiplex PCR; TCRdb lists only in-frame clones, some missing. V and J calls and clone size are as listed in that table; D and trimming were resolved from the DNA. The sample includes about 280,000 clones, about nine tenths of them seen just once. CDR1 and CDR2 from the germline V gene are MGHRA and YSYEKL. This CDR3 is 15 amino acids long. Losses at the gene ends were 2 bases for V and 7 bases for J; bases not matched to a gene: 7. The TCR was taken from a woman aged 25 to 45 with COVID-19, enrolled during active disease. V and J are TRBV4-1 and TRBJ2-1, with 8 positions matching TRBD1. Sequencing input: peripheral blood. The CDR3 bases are TGCGCCAGCAGCCAACCTACAGGGGGGAGGAATGAGCAGTTCTTC. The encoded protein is CASSQPTGGRNEQFF.